The 17 T cell receptor beta chains given below trace back to one sample, sequenced in a study of beta chain features in type 1 diabetes. General study points: Moderately but significantly shorter TCRB CDR3s were found in Type 1 diabetes patients in all four CD4+ subsets.

These TCRs' antigens remain unknown. Expressed TCRB transcripts were sequenced because the entire RNA isolate underwent reverse transcription. Assay used: immunoSEQ multiplex PCR; TCRdb lists only in-frame clones, some missing. This sample has 25,000 to 30,000 clones, with less than 65% found just once. Source material: Tregs from blood. The origin of the receptors is a woman aged 25 to 39 with type 1 diabetes.

This clone was picked up a small number of times. V gene TRBV7-9 combines with J gene TRBJ2-7; possible D gene TRBD1, 6 bases. With 6 bases removed from V and 3 bases from J, the gap between germline ends came to 6 bases. Germline values: CDR1 SEHNR, CDR2 FQNEAQ (reference sequence). The CDR3 has 11 amino acids. The CDR3 DNA is TGTGCCAGCAGACAGGGCTACGAGCAGTACTTC. As protein: CASRQGYEQYF.

CDR3 in amino acids: CASRRTANQPQHF. In nucleotides, the CDR3 is TGTGCCAGCAGACGGACAGCCAATCAGCCCCAGCATTTT. The chain has TRBV6-5 and TRBJ1-5, with D possibly being TRBD1 (6 bases). Looked up from germline, CDR1 is MNHEY and CDR2 is SVGAGI. Trimming removed 6 bases from V and 3 bases from J, with 9 bases in between. The CDR3 runs 13 residues.

This chain joins TRBV30 and TRBJ1-1, with D possibly being TRBD1 (5 bases). The CDR3 has 13 amino acids. CDR1 is GTSNPN and CDR2 is SVGIG in the germline V gene (reference sequence). Trimming took off 3 bases at V and 4 bases at J, with 12 bases between the two ends. The CDR3 bases are TGTGCCTGGAGCAGGGATTCCGGCACTGAAGCTTTCTTT. Amino acid sequence: CAWSRDSGTEAFF.

The table lists this clone with a few counts. The V gene is TRBV28, the J gene TRBJ1-4; 8 nucleotides match TRBD1. The V and J ends lost 5 bases and 0 bases, in that order; junction bases with no gene match: 2. CDR1 is MDHEN, CDR2 SYDVKM, per germline. The CDR3 has 15 amino acids. CDR3 in amino acids: CASSLQGATNEKLFF. Written as DNA, the CDR3 is TGTGCCAGCAGTCTACAGGGGGCAACTAATGAAAAACTGTTTTTT.

Regarding this clone: Other DNA sequences in this sample translate to the same CDR3. The CDR3 loop reads CASSLGQGYQETQYF. CDR3 nucleotides: TGCGCCAGCAGCTTGGGTCAGGGTTATCAAGAGACCCAGTACTTC. This chain uses TRBV5-1 with TRBJ2-5; D might be TRBD1 (5 bases). The V and J ends lost 0 bases and 2 bases respectively, with 11 bases between them. Germline V gene lookup returns CDR1 SGHRS and CDR2 YFSETQ. CDR3 size: 15 residues.

This clone was seen more than once but under ten times. The V gene is TRBV5-1, the J gene TRBJ2-3, with a tentative D call TRBD2 (6 bases). Germline CDR1 is SGHRS and CDR2 is YFSETQ. The V end lost 4 bases, the J end lost 2 bases, and 8 bases lay between the germline ends. The length of the CDR3 is 13 residues. CDR3 nucleotides: TGCGCCAGCAGCCGGGACTTCACAGATACGCAGTATTTT. This gives the protein CASSRDFTDTQYF.

The chain recombines TRBV9 with TRBJ2-3; 9 bases align to TRBD2. V shed 0 bases, J shed 5 bases, and the junction held 7 bases outside the gene matches. The germline gives CDR1 SGDLS, CDR2 YYNGEE. CDR3 length: 16 amino acids. The DNA for the CDR3 is TGTGCCAGCAGCGTAGGGGCGGGAGGGCCAGTAGATACGCAGTATTTT. This sequence encodes CASSVGAGGPVDTQYF. Looking up the rest from reference TRBV9 and TRBJ2-3 gives the full variable domain: DSGVTQTPKHLITATGQRVTLRCSPRSGDLSVYWYQQSLDQGLQFLIQYYNGEERAKGNILERFSAQQFPDLHSELNLSSLELGDSALYFCASSVGAGGPVDTQYFGPGTRLTVL.

This chain joins TRBV6-5 and TRBJ2-7, with D possibly TRBD1 on 5 matching bases. The germline V gene has CDR1 MNHEY and CDR2 SVGAGI. V was pared by 2 bases and J by 0 bases, with 8 bases between. This CDR3 comprises 14 residues. As DNA, the CDR3 is TGTGCCAGCAGTTACCAGGGCTACTCCTACGAGCAGTACTTC. Translated: CASSYQGYSYEQYF.

This chain links TRBV30 with TRBJ1-2, with 7 nucleotides matching TRBD1. The CDR3 has 13 residues. V was clipped by 0 bases and J by 7 bases; unmatched bases: 5. Germline V gene lookup returns CDR1 GTSNPN and CDR2 SVGIG (reference sequence). In nucleotides, the CDR3 is TGTGCCTGGAGTGTAGACAGGGCCGGTGGCTACACCTTC. This sequence encodes CAWSVDRAGGYTF.

V and J are TRBV11-3 and TRBJ2-1; 8 bases match TRBD2. Germline lookup yields CDR1 SGHNT and CDR2 YENEEA. The J segment lost 3 bases and the V segment lost 1 base, leaving 14 bases of the junction unmatched. The CDR3 is 19 amino acids. The CDR3 spells CASSLGWFSWTSIYNEQFF. CDR3 coding DNA: TGTGCCAGCAGCTTAGGTTGGTTTTCCTGGACTAGCATCTACAATGAGCAGTTCTTC.

This rearrangement joins TRBV27 to TRBJ2-7; D possibly corresponds to TRBD2 (5 bases). The germline V and J ends were trimmed by 0 bases and 2 bases, with 5 bases remaining between them. The CDR3 sequence is 13 residues long. CDR1 MNHEY and CDR2 SMNVEV come from the germline V gene (reference sequence). The CDR3: CASSLSEAYEQYF. In nucleotides, the CDR3 is TGTGCCAGCAGTTTATCGGAGGCCTACGAGCAGTACTTC.

The genes are TRBV9 and TRBJ1-5, with 7 positions matching TRBD1. This CDR3 spans 14 amino acids. V was pared by 0 bases and J by 7 bases, with 4 bases of the junction left unmatched. CDR1 and CDR2 (germline): SGDLS, YYNGEE. The CDR3 protein is CASSVGAGGQPQHF. Here the CDR3 DNA reads TGTGCCAGCAGCGTAGGGGCAGGGGGACAGCCCCAGCATTTT.

The rearrangement uses TRBV11-2 and TRBJ1-4; D is perhaps TRBD1 (6 bases). Germline CDR1 reads SGHAT; CDR2 reads FQNNGV. The length of the CDR3 is 17 residues. With 5 bases removed from V and 7 bases from J, the gap between germline ends came to 23 bases. CDR3 sequence (DNA): TGTGCCAGCAGCATACCACAGGGTTCGGGTCGAGGTGAAAAACTGTTTTTT. Amino acids: CASSIPQGSGRGEKLFF.

The J gene is TRBJ2-1, the V gene TRBV4-1; 14 bases line up with TRBD2. From germline, CDR1 is MGHRA and CDR2 YSYEKL. This CDR3 spans 19 amino acids. The V and J ends lost 0 bases and 9 bases, in that order; junction bases with no gene match: 13. The CDR3 spells CASSQEGAGLAGAESEQFF. The CDR3 DNA sequence: TGCGCCAGCAGCCAAGAAGGAGCGGGACTAGCGGGAGCGGAAAGTGAGCAGTTCTTC.

This rearrangement joins TRBV5-1 to TRBJ2-6; D is perhaps TRBD2 (5 bases). V shed 4 bases and J shed 2 bases, with 7 bases lying between them. Germline-derived CDR1 and CDR2 are SGHRS and YFSETQ. The CDR3 covers 14 residues. CDR3 sequence reads: CASSRGTGANVLTF. The CDR3 DNA follows: TGCGCCAGCAGCAGAGGGACTGGGGCCAACGTCCTGACTTTC.

V and J are TRBV7-9 and TRBJ1-3; 7 nucleotides agree with TRBD1. The CDR3 runs 14 residues. V dropped 5 bases and J dropped 1; count of bases not matched to a gene: 2. The germline V gene has CDR1 SEHNR and CDR2 FQNEAQ (reference sequence). CDR3 amino acids: CASSPTGSGNTIYF. In DNA, the CDR3 is TGTGCCAGCAGCCCGACAGGGTCTGGAAACACCATATATTTT.

V and J are TRBV5-1 and TRBJ2-3, with 7 bases aligning to TRBD2. Losses at the gene ends were 0 bases for V and 5 bases for J; bases not matched to a gene: 6. CDR1 is SGHRS and CDR2 is YFSETQ in the germline V gene. The CDR3 consists of 15 residues. Here the CDR3 DNA reads TGCGCCAGCAGCTTGGCGGGCGGGAGTGAAGATACGCAGTATTTT. Its protein product is CASSLAGGSEDTQYF.